Below are 8 T cell receptor beta chains sequenced from a single sample in a study of CD8 T cells in ankylosing spondylitis. TCRdb re-analysed the 5' RACE reads in MiXCR, keeping a single row per CDR3 protein. The profile shows about 250,000 distinct CDR3 sequences, roughly 25% of them singletons. Material for sequencing was blood, either unsorted or a sorted T cell fraction (not recorded which). The receptors shown here come from a male donor with ankylosing spondylitis or in good health (not recorded which).

In its sample, this clonotype was seen a few times. The chain has TRBV10-3 and TRBJ2-7; 7 nucleotides align to TRBD2. The CDR3 length is 15 residues. Losses at the gene ends were 0 bases for V and 4 bases for J; bases not matched to a gene: 6. Germline CDR1 and CDR2: ENHRY and SYGVKD. CDR3: CAISESSRGIYEQYF. The DNA of the CDR3 is TGTGCCATCAGTGAGTCTTCGCGGGGGATTTACGAGCAGTACTTC.

A single count supports this clonotype. A much larger clone is a single base away; this may be a read error. The rearrangement links TRBV20-1 to TRBJ1-5, with D unclear. V lost 3 bases and J 7 bases, leaving 10 bases between the germline ends. Germline V CDR1 and CDR2: DFQATT, SNEGSKA (reference sequence). The CDR3 totals 12 residues. The chain's CDR3 is CSASMVDQPQHF. Written as DNA, the CDR3 is TGCAGTGCTAGCATGGTGGACCAGCCCCAGCATTTT.

A few counts support this clonotype. The chain is built from TRBV12-3 or TRBV12-4 and TRBJ2-5; weak D call: TRBD2 (6 bases). This CDR3 is 12 amino acids long. V shed 8 bases and J shed 3 bases, with 10 bases lying between them. In nucleotides, the CDR3 is TGTGCCAGCGGCCCGGGGGAAGAGACCCAGTACTTC. It yields the protein CASGPGEETQYF.

The rearrangement joins TRBV12-3 or TRBV12-4 to TRBJ2-6, with D perhaps TRBD1 (5 bases). Trimming shortened V by 3 bases and J by 3 bases, and 9 bases separated the two germline ends. The CDR3 loop spans 15 amino acids. The DNA of the CDR3 is TGTGCCAGCAGTTTTTTAGGGGTTGGGGCCAACGTCCTGACTTTC. It specifies CASSFLGVGANVLTF.

This clonotype has a count of ten or more. This chain connects TRBV9 to TRBJ2-3; 9 bases align to TRBD2. Germline V gene lookup returns CDR1 SGDLS and CDR2 YYNGEE. With 4 bases clipped from V and 6 bases from J, the junction kept 24 bases outside the gene matches. The CDR3 contains 20 residues. The CDR3 DNA is TGTGCCAGCAGCCCCCGTGGACAGTCTTGGGGCGGGGGGGCTCCGGATACGCAGTATTTT. Amino acid sequence: CASSPRGQSWGGGAPDTQYF. Full variable domain (remainder filled in from reference TRBV9 and TRBJ2-3): DSGVTQTPKHLITATGQRVTLRCSPRSGDLSVYWYQQSLDQGLQFLIQYYNGEERAKGNILERFSAQQFPDLHSELNLSSLELGDSALYFCASSPRGQSWGGGAPDTQYFGPGTRLTVL.

The V gene is TRBV2, the J gene TRBJ2-6, with D perhaps TRBD1 (5 bases). The CDR3 covers 17 residues. Germline values: CDR1 SNHLY, CDR2 FYNNEI. The V and J ends lost 6 bases and 0 bases respectively, with 15 bases between them. The CDR3 DNA reads as TGTGCCAGCAGGCGCAGGGCCCGGACCTCTGGGGCCAACGTCCTGACTTTC. It translates to CASRRRARTSGANVLTF.

The gene calls are TRBV20-1 and TRBJ2-3, with 8 bases that match TRBD1. Trimming at V came to 5 bases and at J to 0 bases, leaving 4 bases not matched to a gene. The germline V gene has CDR1 DFQATT and CDR2 SNEGSKA (reference sequence). This CDR3 contains 14 residues. CDR3 residues: CSAAWTGSTDTQYF. The CDR3 DNA is TGCAGTGCTGCCTGGACAGGGAGCACAGATACGCAGTATTTT.

This clonotype was picked up many times. This chain uses TRBV20-1 with TRBJ1-2; TRBD1 matches at 7 bases. CDR1 is DFQATT, CDR2 SNEGSKA, per germline (reference sequence). The CDR3 extends over 14 amino acids. After removal of 5 bases from V and 4 bases from J, the junction contained 10 bases not matched to a gene. CDR3 in DNA: TGCAGTGCTCCTAACTTGGACAGGAGCTATGGCTACACCTTC. It encodes CSAPNLDRSYGYTF.